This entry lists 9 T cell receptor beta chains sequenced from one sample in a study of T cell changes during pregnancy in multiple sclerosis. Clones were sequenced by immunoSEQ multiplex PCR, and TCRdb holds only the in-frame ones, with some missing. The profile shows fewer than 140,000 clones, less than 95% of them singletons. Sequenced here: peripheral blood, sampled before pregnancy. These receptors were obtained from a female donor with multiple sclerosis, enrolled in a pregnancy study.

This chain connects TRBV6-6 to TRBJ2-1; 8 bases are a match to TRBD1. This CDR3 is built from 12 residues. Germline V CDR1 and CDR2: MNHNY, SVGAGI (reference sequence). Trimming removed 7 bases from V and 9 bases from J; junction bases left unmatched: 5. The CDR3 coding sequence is TGTGCCAGCAACCAGGGGGCCGGTGAGCAGTTCTTC. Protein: CASNQGAGEQFF.

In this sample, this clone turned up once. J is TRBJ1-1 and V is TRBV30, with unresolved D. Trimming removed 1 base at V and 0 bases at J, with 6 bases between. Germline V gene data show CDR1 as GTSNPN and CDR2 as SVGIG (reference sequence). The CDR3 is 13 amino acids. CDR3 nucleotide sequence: TGTGCCTGGAGTGGGCAGTTGAACACTGAAGCTTTCTTT. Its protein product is CAWSGQLNTEAFF.

The CDR3 nucleotides read TGTGCCAGCAGTTACAGGGGGCTTAACTATGGCTACACCTTC. Translated, it gives CASSYRGLNYGYTF. The chain has TRBV6-5 and TRBJ1-2, with 7 bases matching TRBD1. Germline assignment: CDR1 MNHEY and CDR2 SVGAGI. The V segment lost 2 bases and the J segment 1 base; nucleotides outside the gene matches: 1. CDR3 length equals 14 residues.

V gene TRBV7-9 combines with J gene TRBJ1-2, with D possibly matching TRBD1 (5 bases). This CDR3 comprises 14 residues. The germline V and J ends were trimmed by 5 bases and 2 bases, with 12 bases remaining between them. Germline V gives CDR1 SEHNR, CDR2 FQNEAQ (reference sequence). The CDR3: CASSQEAGNYGYTF. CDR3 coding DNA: TGTGCCAGCAGCCAAGAGGCAGGGAACTATGGCTACACCTTC.

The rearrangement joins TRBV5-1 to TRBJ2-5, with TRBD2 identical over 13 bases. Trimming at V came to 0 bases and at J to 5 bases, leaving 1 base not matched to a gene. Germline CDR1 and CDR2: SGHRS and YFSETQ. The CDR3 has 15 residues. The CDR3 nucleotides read TGCGCCAGCAGCTTGGGGACTAGCGGGAGTGAGACCCAGTACTTC. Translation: CASSLGTSGSETQYF.

The CDR3, as DNA: TGTGCCAGCAGCTTGGCTAGCGGGGGGGCTAGAGAGACCCAGTACTTC. It is translated as CASSLASGGARETQYF. This rearrangement joins TRBV5-5 to TRBJ2-5; 12 nucleotides align to TRBD2. V trimming: 0 bases; J trimming: 4 bases; junction bases outside the gene matches: 4. Germline CDR1 is SGHKS and CDR2 is YYEKEE (reference sequence). The CDR3 extends over 16 amino acids. Full variable domain (remainder filled in from reference TRBV5-5 and TRBJ2-5): DAGVTQSPTHLIKTRGQQVTLRCSPISGHKSVSWYQQVLGQGPQFIFQYYEKEERGRGNFPDRFSARQFPNYSSELNVNALLLGDSALYLCASSLASGGARETQYFGPGTRLLVL.

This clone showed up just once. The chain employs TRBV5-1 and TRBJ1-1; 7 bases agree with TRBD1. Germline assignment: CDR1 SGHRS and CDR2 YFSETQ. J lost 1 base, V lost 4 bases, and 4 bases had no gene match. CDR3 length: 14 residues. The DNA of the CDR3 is TGCGCCAGCAGCATGGGGACAGCGAACACTGAAGCTTTCTTT. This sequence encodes CASSMGTANTEAFF.

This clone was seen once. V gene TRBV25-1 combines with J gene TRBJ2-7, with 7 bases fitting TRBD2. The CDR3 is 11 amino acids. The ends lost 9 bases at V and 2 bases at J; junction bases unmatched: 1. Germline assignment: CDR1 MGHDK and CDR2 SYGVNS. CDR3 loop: CASAGAYEQYF. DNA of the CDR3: TGTGCCAGTGCGGGAGCCTACGAGCAGTACTTC.

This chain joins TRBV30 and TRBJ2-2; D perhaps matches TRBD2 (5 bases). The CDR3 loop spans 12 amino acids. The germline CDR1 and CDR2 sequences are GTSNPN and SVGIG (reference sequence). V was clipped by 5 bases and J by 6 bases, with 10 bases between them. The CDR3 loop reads CAWGPGAGELFF. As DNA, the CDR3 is TGTGCCTGGGGGCCCGGGGCCGGGGAGCTGTTTTTT. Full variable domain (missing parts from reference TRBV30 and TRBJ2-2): SQTIHQWPATLVQPVGSPLSLECTVEGTSNPNLYWYRQAAGRGLQLLFYSVGIGQISSEVPQNLSASRPQDRQFILSSKKLLLSDSGFYLCAWGPGAGELFFGEGSRLTVL.